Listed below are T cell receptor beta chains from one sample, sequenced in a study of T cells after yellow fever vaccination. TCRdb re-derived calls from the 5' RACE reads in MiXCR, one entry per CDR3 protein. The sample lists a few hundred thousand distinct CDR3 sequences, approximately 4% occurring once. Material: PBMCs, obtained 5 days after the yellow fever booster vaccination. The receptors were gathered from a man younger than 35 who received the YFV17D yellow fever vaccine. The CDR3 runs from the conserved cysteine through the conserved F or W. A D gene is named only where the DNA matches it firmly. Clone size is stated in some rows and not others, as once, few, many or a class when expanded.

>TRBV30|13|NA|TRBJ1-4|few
CAGIDGGREKLFF
TGTGCCGGGATAGACGGGGGAAGGGAAAAACTGTTTTTT
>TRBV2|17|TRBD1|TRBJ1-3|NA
CASKAAGGTDSGNTIYF
TGTGCCAGTAAAGCGGCAGGGGGCACCGACTCTGGAAACACCATATATTTT
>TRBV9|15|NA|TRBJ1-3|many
CASSVEVGAGNTIYF
TGTGCCAGCAGCGTAGAGGTCGGGGCTGGAAACACCATATATTTT
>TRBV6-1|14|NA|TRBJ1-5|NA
CASSVDGMNQPQHF
TGTGCCAGCAGTGTTGACGGGATGAATCAGCCCCAGCATTTT
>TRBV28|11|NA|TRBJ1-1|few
CASEINTEAFF
TGTGCCAGCGAGATAAACACTGAAGCTTTCTTT
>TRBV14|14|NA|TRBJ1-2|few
CASSQEGRGYGYTF
TGTGCCAGCAGCCAAGAGGGCCGAGGGTATGGCTACACCTTC
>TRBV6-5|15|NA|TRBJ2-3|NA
CASRHSGTDTDTQYF
TGTGCCAGCAGACACTCCGGGACGGACACAGATACGCAGTATTTT
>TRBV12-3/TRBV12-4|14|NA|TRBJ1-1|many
CASSRDTGNTEAFF
TGTGCCAGCAGCCGAGATACAGGGAACACTGAAGCTTTCTTT
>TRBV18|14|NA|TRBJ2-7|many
CASSPGTSSYEQYF
TGTGCCAGCAGCCCCGGGACATCCTCCTACGAGCAGTACTTC
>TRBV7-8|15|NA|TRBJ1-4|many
CASSLAGGTNEKLFF
TGTGCCAGCAGCTTAGCGGGGGGAACTAATGAAAAACTGTTTTTT
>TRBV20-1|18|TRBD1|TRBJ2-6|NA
CSARDVGQGVSGANVLTF
TGCAGTGCTAGAGATGTGGGACAGGGGGTCTCTGGGGCCAACGTCCTGACTTTC
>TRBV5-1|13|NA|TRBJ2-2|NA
CASRTVGTGELFF
TGCGCCAGCAGGACCGTGGGCACCGGGGAGCTGTTTTTT
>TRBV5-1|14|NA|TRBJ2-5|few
CASSSGQYQETQYF
TGCGCCAGCAGCTCAGGACAGTACCAAGAGACCCAGTACTTC
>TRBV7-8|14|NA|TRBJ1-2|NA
CASSLGGFPEGYTF
TGTGCCAGCAGCTTGGGAGGGTTCCCGGAGGGCTACACCTTC
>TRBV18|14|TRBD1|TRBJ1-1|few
CASSPTGEVTEAFF
TGTGCCAGCTCACCGACAGGGGAGGTAACTGAAGCTTTCTTT
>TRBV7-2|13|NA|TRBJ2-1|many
CASSFEGYNEQFF
TGTGCCAGCAGCTTCGAGGGTTACAATGAGCAGTTCTTC
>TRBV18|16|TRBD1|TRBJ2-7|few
CASSRLPGQRFYEQYF
TGTGCCAGCTCACGCCTCCCGGGACAGCGTTTTTACGAGCAGTACTTC
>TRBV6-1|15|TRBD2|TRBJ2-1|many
CASNSGTSGYNEQFF
TGTGCCAGCAACTCCGGGACTAGCGGCTACAATGAGCAGTTCTTC
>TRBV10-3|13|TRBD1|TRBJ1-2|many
CASGRGLDYGYTF
TGTGCCAGTGGGAGGGGGCTCGACTATGGCTACACCTTC
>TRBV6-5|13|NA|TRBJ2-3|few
CASSYSISDTQYF
TGTGCCAGCAGTTACTCGATTTCAGATACGCAGTATTTT
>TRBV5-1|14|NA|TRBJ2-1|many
CASSLAPSYNEQFF
TGCGCCAGCAGCTTGGCACCCTCCTACAATGAGCAGTTCTTC
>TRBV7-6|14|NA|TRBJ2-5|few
CASSPTGDQETQYF
TGTGCCAGCAGCCCTACAGGAGACCAAGAGACCCAGTACTTC
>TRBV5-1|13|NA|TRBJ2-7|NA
CASKEQGSGEQYF
TGCGCCAGCAAGGAGCAAGGGTCCGGCGAGCAGTACTTC
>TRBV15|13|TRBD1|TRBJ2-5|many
CATAQQGAETQYF
TGTGCCACCGCCCAACAGGGGGCTGAGACCCAGTACTTC
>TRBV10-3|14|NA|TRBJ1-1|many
CAIAVGDLGTEAFF
TGTGCCATCGCGGTCGGCGACTTGGGCACTGAAGCTTTCTTT
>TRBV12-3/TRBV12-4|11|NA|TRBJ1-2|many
CASSFGYGYTF
TGTGCCAGCAGTTTTGGGTACGGCTACACCTTC
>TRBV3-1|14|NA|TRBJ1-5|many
CASSQGVNDQPQHF
TGTGCCAGCAGCCAAGGGGTGAACGATCAGCCCCAGCATTTT
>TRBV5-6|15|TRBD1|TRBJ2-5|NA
CASSPGQGRKETQYF
TGTGCCAGCAGCCCCGGACAGGGGAGGAAAGAGACCCAGTACTTC
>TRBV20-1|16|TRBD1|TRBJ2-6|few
CSASFTGGAGANVLTF
TGCAGTGCTAGTTTCACAGGGGGCGCTGGGGCCAACGTCCTGACTTTC
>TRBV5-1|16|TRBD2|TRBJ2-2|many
CASSLGLARNTGELFF
TGCGCCAGCAGCTTGGGACTAGCACGGAACACCGGGGAGCTGTTTTTT
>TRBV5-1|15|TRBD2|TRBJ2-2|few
CASSTVAGNTGELFF
TGCGCCAGCAGCACCGTAGCGGGGAACACCGGGGAGCTGTTTTTT
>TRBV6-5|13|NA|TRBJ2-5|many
CASSSAVGETQYF
TGTGCCAGCAGTTCGGCCGTTGGAGAGACCCAGTACTTC
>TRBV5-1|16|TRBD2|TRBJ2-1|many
CASSLSSGGSYNEQFF
TGCGCCAGCAGCTTGAGTAGCGGGGGCTCCTACAATGAGCAGTTCTTC
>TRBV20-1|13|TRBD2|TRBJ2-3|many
CSAASGRGDTQYF
TGCAGTGCGGCTAGCGGGAGAGGGGATACGCAGTATTTT
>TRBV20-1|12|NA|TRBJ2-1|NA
CSAPRSDNEQFF
TGCAGTGCTCCTAGGTCGGATAATGAGCAGTTCTTC
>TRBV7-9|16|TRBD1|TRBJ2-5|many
CASSSPRTGSFETQYF
TGTGCCAGCAGCTCCCCCAGGACAGGGTCGTTCGAGACCCAGTACTTC
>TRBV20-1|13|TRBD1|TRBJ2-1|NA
CSANGQADNEQFF
TGCAGTGCTAACGGACAGGCCGACAATGAGCAGTTCTTC
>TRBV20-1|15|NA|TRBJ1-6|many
CSARDIQAHNSPLHF
TGCAGTGCTAGAGATATACAGGCTCATAATTCACCCCTCCACTTT
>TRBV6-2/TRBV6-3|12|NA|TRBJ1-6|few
CASSYWDSPLHF
TGTGCCAGCAGTTACTGGGACTCACCCCTCCACTTT
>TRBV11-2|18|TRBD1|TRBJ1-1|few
CASSKTPSTGLRNTEAFF
TGTGCCAGCAGCAAAACCCCATCGACAGGGCTGAGGAACACTGAAGCTTTCTTT
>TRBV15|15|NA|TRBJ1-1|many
CATSRDGGANTEAFF
TGTGCCACCAGCAGAGATGGGGGGGCTAACACTGAAGCTTTCTTT
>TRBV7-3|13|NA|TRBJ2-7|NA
CASSLTESYEQYF
TGTGCCAGCAGCCTTACAGAGTCCTACGAGCAGTACTTC
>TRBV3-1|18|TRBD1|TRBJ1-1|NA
CATARQGRFFIIHTEAFF
TGTGCCACTGCAAGACAGGGAAGATTTTTTATTATCCACACTGAAGCTTTCTTT
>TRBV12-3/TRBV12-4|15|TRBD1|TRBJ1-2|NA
CASRPNRVGGRGYTF
TGTGCCAGCAGACCAAACAGGGTAGGGGGCCGGGGCTACACCTTC
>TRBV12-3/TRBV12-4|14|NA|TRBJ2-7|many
CASSLGPQGYEQYF
TGTGCCAGCAGTTTGGGCCCTCAAGGGTACGAGCAGTACTTC
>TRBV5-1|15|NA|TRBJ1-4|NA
CASSLLQEGNEKLFF
TGCGCCAGCAGCTTGCTTCAGGAGGGTAATGAAAAACTGTTTTTT